This T cell receptor (beta chain) was sequenced for a study of graft-versus-host responses after intestinal transplantation. In the study overall: Every recipient had anti-thymocyte globulin induction and 2 to 4 years of tacrolimus plus steroids. Whole-study findings and limits: Individuals carrying graft-donor T cell macrochimerism showed high graft-versus-host to host-versus-graft clonal ratios in allografts. Declining HvG levels early post-transplant were linked to peak circulating GvH clone levels.

The CDR3 consists of 12 residues. Germline CDR1 reads MNHEY; CDR2 reads SMNVEV (reference sequence). V was trimmed by 3 bases and J by 6 bases, leaving 6 bases between them. A word on this clone: Its antigen is as yet unknown.

The method was immunoSEQ multiplex PCR; TCRdb's version includes in-frame clones alone and lacks a portion of them. There are 60,000 to 80,000 clones in the sample; 90% occur only once, and 1.3% lies in the top ten. The sequence came from a human donor who received an intestinal transplant. The input for sequencing was unstimulated CD8+ T cells sorted from spleen or lymph node cells, taken before intestinal transplant. This chain connects TRBV27 to TRBJ2-1; no clear D. The CDR3: CASSFRSNEQFF. The CDR3 DNA sequence: TGTGCCAGCAGTTTTAGATCCAATGAGCAGTTCTTC.